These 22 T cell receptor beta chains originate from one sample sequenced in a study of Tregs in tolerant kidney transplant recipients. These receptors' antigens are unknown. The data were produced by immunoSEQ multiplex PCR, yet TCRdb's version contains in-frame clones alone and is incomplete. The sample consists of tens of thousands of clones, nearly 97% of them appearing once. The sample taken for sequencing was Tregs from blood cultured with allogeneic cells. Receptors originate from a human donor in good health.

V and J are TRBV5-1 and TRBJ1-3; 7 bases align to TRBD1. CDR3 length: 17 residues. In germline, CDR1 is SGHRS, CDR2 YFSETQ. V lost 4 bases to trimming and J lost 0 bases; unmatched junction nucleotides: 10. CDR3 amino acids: CASSLYTGANSGNTIYF. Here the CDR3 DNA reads TGCGCCAGCAGCCTGTACACAGGGGCCAACTCTGGAAACACCATATATTTT.

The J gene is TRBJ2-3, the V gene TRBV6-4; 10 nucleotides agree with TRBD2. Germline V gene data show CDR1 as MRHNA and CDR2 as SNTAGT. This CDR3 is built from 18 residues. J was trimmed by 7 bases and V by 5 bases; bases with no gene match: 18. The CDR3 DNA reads TGTGCCAGCAGTCCCGAAGGTACCAGCGGGAGGGCCGGAAATACGCAGTATTTT. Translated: CASSPEGTSGRAGNTQYF.

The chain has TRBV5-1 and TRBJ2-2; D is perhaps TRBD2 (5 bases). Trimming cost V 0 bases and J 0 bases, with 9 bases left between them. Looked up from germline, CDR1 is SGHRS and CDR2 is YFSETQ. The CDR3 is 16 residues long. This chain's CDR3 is CASSLAPGTNTGELFF. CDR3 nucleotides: TGCGCCAGCAGCTTGGCCCCGGGGACGAACACCGGGGAGCTGTTTTTT.

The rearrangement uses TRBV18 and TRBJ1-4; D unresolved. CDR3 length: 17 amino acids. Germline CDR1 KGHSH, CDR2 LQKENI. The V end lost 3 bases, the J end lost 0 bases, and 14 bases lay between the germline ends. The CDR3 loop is CASSPLTPYTTNEKLFF. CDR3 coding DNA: TGTGCCAGCTCACCCCTGACTCCCTATACAACTAATGAAAAACTGTTTTTT.

This CDR3 reads CASSYSTVNTGELFF. As DNA, the CDR3 is TGTGCCAGCAGTTACTCGACAGTTAACACCGGGGAGCTGTTTTTT. The chain has TRBV6-5 and TRBJ2-2, with D perhaps matching TRBD1 (5 bases). Germline V gives CDR1 MNHEY, CDR2 SVGAGI. Trimming took off 0 bases at V and 2 bases at J, with 7 bases between the two ends. This CDR3 is built from 15 residues.

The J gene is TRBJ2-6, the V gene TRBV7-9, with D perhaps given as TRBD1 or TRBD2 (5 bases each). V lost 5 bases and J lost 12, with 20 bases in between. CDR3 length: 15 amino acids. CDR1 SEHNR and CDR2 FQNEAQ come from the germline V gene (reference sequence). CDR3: CASSQTLGTSSVLTF. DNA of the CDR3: TGTGCCAGCAGCCAGACCCTCGGGACCTCCAGCGTCCTGACTTTC. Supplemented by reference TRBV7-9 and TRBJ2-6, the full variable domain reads DTGVSQNPRHKITKRGQNVTFRCDPISEHNRLYWYRQTLGQGPEFLTYFQNEAQLEKSRLLSDRFSAERPKGSFSTLEIQRTEQGDSAMYLCASSQTLGTSSVLTFGAGSRLTVL.

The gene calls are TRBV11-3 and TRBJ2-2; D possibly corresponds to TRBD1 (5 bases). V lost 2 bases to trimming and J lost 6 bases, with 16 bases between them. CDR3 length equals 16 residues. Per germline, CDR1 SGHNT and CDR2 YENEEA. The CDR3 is CASSLSPGNGAGELFF. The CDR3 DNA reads TGTGCCAGCAGCTTATCTCCAGGGAATGGGGCCGGGGAGCTGTTTTTT.

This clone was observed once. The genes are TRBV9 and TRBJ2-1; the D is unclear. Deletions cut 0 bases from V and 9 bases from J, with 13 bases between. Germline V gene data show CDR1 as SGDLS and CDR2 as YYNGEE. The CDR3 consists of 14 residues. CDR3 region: CASSVAWSRGEQFF. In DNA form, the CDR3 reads TGTGCCAGCAGCGTAGCTTGGTCACGCGGTGAGCAGTTCTTC.

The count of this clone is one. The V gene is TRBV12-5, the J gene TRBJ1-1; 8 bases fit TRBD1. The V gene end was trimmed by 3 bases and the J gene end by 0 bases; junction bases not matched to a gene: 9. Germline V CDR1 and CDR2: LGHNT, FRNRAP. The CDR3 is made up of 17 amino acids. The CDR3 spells CASGFIPGQDMNTEAFF. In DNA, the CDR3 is TGTGCTAGTGGTTTTATACCGGGACAGGATATGAACACTGAAGCTTTCTTT.

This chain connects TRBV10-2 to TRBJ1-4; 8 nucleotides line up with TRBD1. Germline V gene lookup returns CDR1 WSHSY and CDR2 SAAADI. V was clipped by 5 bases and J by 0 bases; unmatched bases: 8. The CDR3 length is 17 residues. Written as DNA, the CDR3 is TGCGCCAGCAGTCGGACAGGGCGATTAGCAACTAATGAAAAACTGTTTTTT. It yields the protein CASSRTGRLATNEKLFF.

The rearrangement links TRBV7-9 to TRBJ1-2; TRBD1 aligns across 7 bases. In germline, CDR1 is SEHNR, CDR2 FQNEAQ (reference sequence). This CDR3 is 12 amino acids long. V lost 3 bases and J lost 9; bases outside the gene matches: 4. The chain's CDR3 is CASSLGTVSYTF. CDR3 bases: TGTGCCAGCAGCTTGGGGACAGTAAGCTACACCTTC.

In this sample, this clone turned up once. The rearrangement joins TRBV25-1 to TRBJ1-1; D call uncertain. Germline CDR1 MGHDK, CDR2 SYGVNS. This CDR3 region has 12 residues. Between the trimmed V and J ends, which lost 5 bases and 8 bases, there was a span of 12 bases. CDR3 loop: CASSQYGPEAFF. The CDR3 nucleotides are TGTGCCAGCAGTCAGTATGGACCAGAAGCTTTCTTT.

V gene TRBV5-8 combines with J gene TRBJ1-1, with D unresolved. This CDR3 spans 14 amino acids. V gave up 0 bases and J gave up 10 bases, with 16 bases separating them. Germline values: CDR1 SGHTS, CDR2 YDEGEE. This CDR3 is CASSLVVPPVGAFF. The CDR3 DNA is TGTGCCAGCAGCTTGGTGGTGCCCCCGGTAGGAGCTTTCTTT.

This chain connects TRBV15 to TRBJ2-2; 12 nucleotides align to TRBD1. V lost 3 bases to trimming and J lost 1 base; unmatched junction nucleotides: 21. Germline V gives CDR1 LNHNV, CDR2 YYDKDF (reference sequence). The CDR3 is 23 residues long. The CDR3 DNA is TGTGCCACCAGCAGGACCCGTACGAGGGGAGGGACAGGGGGCGAAGGGAACACCGGGGAGCTGTTTTTT. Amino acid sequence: CATSRTRTRGGTGGEGNTGELFF.

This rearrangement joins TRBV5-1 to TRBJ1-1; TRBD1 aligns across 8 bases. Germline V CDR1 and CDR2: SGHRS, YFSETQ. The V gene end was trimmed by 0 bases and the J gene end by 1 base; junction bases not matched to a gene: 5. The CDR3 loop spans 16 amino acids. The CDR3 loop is CASSLVPGQGNTEAFF. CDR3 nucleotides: TGCGCCAGCAGCTTGGTCCCCGGACAGGGGAACACTGAAGCTTTCTTT.

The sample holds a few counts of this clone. CDR3 DNA sequence: TGTGCCAGCAGTGAAGCGGGGGCAGGGATGGGCACTGAAGCTTTCTTT. Its translation: CASSEAGAGMGTEAFF. The V gene is TRBV6-1, the J gene TRBJ1-1; TRBD1 might be the D (6 bases). The CDR3 runs to 16 residues. From germline, CDR1 is MNHNS and CDR2 SASEGT. Trimming stripped 0 bases from V and 4 bases from J, with 15 bases between.

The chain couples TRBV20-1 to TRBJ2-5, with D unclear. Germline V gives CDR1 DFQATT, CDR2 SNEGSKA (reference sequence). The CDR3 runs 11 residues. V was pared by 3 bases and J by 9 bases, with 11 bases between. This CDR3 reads CSARFSTAQYF. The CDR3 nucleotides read TGCAGTGCTAGGTTTTCGACGGCCCAGTACTTC.

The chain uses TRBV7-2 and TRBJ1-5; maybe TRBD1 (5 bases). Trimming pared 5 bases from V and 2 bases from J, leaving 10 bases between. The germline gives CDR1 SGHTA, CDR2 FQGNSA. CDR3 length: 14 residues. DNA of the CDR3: TGTGCCAGCAGCCACCCGGGGCGCAATCAGCCCCAGCATTTT. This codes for CASSHPGRNQPQHF. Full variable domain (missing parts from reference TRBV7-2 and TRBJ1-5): GAGVSQSPSNKVTEKGKDVELRCDPISGHTALYWYRQSLGQGLEFLIYFQGNSAPDKSGLPSDRFSAERTGGSVSTLTIQRTQQEDSAVYLCASSHPGRNQPQHFGDGTRLSIL.

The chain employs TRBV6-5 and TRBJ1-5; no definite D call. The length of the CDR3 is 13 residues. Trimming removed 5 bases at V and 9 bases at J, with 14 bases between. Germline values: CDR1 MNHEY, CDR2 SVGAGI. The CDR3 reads CASSREGHRPQHF. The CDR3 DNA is TGTGCCAGCAGTCGTGAGGGCCATAGGCCCCAGCATTTT.

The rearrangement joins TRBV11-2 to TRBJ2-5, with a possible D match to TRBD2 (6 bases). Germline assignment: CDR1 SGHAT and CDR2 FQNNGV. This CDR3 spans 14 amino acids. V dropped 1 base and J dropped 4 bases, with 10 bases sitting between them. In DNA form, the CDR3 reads TGTGCCAGCAGCTTAGGAGTGGGGGGAGAGACCCAGTACTTC. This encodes CASSLGVGGETQYF.

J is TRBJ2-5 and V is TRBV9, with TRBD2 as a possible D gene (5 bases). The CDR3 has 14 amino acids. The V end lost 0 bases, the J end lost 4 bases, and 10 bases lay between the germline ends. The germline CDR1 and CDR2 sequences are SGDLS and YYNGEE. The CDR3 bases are TGTGCCAGCAGCGTAGTAGCGCGAGGAGAGACCCAGTACTTC. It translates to CASSVVARGETQYF. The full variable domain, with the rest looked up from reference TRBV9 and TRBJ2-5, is DSGVTQTPKHLITATGQRVTLRCSPRSGDLSVYWYQQSLDQGLQFLIQYYNGEERAKGNILERFSAQQFPDLHSELNLSSLELGDSALYFCASSVVARGETQYFGPGTRLLVL.

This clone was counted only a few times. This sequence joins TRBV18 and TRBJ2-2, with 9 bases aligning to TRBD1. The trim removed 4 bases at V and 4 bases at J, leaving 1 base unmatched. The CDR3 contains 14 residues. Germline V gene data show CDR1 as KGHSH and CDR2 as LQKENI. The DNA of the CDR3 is TGTGCCAGCTCACAGGACAGGGGCACCGGGGAGCTGTTTTTT. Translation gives CASSQDRGTGELFF.